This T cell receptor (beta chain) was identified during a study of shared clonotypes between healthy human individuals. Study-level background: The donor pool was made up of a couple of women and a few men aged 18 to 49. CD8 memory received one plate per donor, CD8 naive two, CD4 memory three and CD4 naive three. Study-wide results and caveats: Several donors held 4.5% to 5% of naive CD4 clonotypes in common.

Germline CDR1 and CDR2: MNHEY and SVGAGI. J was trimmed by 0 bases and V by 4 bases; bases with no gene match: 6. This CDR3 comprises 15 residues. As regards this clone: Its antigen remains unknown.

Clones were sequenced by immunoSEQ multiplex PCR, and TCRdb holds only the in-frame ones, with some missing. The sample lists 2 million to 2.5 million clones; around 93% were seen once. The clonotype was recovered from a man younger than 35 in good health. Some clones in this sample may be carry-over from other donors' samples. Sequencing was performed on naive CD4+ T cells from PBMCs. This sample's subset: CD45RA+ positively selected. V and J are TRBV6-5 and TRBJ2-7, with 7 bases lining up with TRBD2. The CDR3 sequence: CASSSRGTNSYEQYF. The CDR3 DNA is TGTGCCAGCAGTTCTCGGGGGACTAACTCCTACGAGCAGTACTTC.